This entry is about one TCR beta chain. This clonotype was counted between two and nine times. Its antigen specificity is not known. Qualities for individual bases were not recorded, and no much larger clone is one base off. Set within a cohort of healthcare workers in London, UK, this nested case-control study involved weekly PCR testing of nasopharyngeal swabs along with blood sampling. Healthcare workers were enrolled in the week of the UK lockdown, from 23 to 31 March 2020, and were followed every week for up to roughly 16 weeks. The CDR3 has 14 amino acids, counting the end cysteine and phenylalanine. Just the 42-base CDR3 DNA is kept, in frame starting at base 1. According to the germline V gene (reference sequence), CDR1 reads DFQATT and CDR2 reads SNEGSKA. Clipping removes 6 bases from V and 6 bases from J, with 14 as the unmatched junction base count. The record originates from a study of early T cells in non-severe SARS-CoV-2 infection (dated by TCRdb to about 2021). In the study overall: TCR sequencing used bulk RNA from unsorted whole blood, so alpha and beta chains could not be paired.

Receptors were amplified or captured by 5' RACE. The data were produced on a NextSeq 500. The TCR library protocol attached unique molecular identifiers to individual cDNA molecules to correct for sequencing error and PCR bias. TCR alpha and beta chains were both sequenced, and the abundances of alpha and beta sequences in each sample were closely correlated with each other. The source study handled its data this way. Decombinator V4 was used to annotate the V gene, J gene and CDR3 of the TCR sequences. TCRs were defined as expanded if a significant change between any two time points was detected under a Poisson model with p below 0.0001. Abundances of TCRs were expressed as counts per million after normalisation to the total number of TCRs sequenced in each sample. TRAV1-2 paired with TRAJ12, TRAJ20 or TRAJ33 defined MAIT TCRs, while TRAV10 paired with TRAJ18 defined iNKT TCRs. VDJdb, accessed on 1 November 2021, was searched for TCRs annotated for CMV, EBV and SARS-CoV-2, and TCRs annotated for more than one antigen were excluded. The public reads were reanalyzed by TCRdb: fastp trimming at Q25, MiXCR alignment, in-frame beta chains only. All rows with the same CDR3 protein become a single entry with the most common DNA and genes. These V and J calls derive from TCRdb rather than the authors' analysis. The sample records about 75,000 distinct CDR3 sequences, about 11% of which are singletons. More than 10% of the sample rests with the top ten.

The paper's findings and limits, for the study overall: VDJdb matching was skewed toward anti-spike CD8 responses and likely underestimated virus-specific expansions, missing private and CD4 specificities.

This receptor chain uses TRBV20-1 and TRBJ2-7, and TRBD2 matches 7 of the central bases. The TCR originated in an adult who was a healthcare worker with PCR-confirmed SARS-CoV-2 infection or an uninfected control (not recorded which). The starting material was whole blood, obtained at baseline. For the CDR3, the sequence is CSAGSGALPAEQYF. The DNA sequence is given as TGCAGTGCCGGGAGCGGGGCACTACCTGCCGAGCAGTACTTC.